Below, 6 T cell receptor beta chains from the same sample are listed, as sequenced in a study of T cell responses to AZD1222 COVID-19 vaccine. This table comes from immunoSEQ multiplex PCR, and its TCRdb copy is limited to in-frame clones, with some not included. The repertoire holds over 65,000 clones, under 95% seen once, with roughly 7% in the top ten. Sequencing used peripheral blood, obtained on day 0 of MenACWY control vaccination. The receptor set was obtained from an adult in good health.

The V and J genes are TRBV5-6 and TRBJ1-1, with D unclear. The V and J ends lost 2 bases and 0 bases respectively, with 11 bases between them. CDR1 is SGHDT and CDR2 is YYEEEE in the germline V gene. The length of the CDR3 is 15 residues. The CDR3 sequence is CASSFAPGVNTEAFF. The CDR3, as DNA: TGTGCCAGCAGCTTTGCACCAGGCGTGAACACTGAAGCTTTCTTT.

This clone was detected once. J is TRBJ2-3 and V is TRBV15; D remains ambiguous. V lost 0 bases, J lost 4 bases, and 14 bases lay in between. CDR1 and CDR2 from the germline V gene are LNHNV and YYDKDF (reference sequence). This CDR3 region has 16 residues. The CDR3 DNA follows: TGTGCCACCAGCAGAGATCTTAGAAGCTCCGCAGATACGCAGTATTTT. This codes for CATSRDLRSSADTQYF. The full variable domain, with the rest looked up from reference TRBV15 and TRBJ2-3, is DAMVIQNPRYQVTQFGKPVTLSCSQTLNHNVMYWYQQKSSQAPKLLFHYYDKDFNNEADTPDNFQSRRPNTSFCFLDIRSPGLGDTAMYLCATSRDLRSSADTQYFGPGTRLTVL.

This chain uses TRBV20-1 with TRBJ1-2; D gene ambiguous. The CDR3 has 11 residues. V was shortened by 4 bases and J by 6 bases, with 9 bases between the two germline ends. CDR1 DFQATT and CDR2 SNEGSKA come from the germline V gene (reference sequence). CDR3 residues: CSATQIDGYTF. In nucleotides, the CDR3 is TGCAGTGCTACTCAGATCGATGGCTACACCTTC.

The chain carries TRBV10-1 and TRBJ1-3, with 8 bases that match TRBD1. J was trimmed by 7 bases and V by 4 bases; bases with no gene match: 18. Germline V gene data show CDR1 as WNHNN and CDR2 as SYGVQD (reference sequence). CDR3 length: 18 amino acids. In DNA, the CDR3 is TGCGCCAGCAGTGGGACTCGGACAGGGCAGATAGGTTACAACACCATATATTTT. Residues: CASSGTRTGQIGYNTIYF.

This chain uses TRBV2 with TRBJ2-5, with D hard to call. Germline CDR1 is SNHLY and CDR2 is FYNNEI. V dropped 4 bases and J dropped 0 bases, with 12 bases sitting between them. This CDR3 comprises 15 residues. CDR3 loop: CASSGDLMYQETQYF. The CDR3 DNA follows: TGTGCCAGCAGTGGTGATCTGATGTACCAAGAGACCCAGTACTTC.

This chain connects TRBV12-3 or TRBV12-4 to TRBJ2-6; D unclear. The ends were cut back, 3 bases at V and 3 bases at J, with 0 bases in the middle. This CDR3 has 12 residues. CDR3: CASSFGANVLTF. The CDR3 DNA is TGTGCCAGCAGTTTTGGGGCCAACGTCCTGACTTTC.